This is a list of T cell receptor beta chains from one sample in a study of shared clonotypes between healthy human individuals. TCRdb's table, derived via immunoSEQ multiplex PCR, lists solely in-frame clones and lacks some. The sample has millions of clones, over 90% seen once. The sample comprised naive CD4+ T cells from PBMCs. These TCRs come from a man younger than 30 in good health. Some clones in this sample may be carry-over from other donors' samples. Both conserved end residues are part of each CDR3. Each record gives: J gene, V gene, D gene, clone size, CDR3 DNA, CDR3 protein. D genes are given only for firm matches. Where a row states a size, it is once, few, many or the class of an expanded clone; other rows omit it.

j_call: TRBJ1-1; v_call: TRBV5-7; d_call: TRBD1; clone_size: NA; cdr3_nt: TGTGCCAGCAGCCCGGACAGGGGCACTGAAGCTTTCTTT; cdr3_aa: CASSPDRGTEAFF
j_call: TRBJ1-2; v_call: TRBV7-2; d_call: TRBD1; clone_size: NA; cdr3_nt: TGTGCCAGCAGCTCACAAACAGGGGAACTGTATGGCTACACCTTC; cdr3_aa: CASSSQTGELYGYTF
j_call: TRBJ2-3; v_call: TRBV5-4; d_call: TRBD2; clone_size: NA; cdr3_nt: TGTGCCAGCAGCCAACTAGCGGGGGGCACAGATACGCAGTATTTT; cdr3_aa: CASSQLAGGTDTQYF
j_call: TRBJ2-1; v_call: TRBV29-1; d_call: NA; clone_size: NA; cdr3_nt: TGCAGCGTTGAAGATTGGGGACACCCGAGCTCCTACAATGAGCAGTTCTTC; cdr3_aa: CSVEDWGHPSSYNEQFF
j_call: TRBJ1-5; v_call: TRBV2; d_call: NA; clone_size: NA; cdr3_nt: TGTGCCAGCAATAAGCTAAGCAATCAGCCCCAGCATTTT; cdr3_aa: CASNKLSNQPQHF
j_call: TRBJ2-3; v_call: TRBV7-9; d_call: NA; clone_size: NA; cdr3_nt: TGTGCCAGCAGCCCCGAGGGGCCGTTCGCGCAGTATTTT; cdr3_aa: CASSPEGPFAQYF
j_call: TRBJ1-3; v_call: TRBV28; d_call: TRBD1; clone_size: NA; cdr3_nt: TGTGCCAGCAGTCCCGGGACAGTTGGAAACACCATATATTTT; cdr3_aa: CASSPGTVGNTIYF
j_call: TRBJ1-3; v_call: TRBV28; d_call: TRBD1; clone_size: NA; cdr3_nt: TGTGCCAGCACAGGACAGGGGACTGGAAACACCATATATTTT; cdr3_aa: CASTGQGTGNTIYF
j_call: TRBJ1-4; v_call: TRBV4-1; d_call: TRBD1; clone_size: NA; cdr3_nt: TGCGCCAGCAGCCACGTTGGACAGGGGGCTAATGAAAAACTGTTTTTT; cdr3_aa: CASSHVGQGANEKLFF
j_call: TRBJ1-2; v_call: TRBV25-1; d_call: TRBD1; clone_size: once; cdr3_nt: TGTGCCAGCCGGCCTAACAGGGGCGGAGGCTACACCTTC; cdr3_aa: CASRPNRGGGYTF
j_call: TRBJ2-7; v_call: TRBV11-2; d_call: NA; clone_size: NA; cdr3_nt: TGTGCCAGCAGCCCTCTCCGTACAGCTTACGAGCAGTACTTC; cdr3_aa: CASSPLRTAYEQYF
j_call: TRBJ2-7; v_call: TRBV10-3; d_call: TRBD2; clone_size: NA; cdr3_nt: TGTGCCTGCAGAGCGGGAGGTTCTGAGTACGAGCAGTACTTC; cdr3_aa: CACRAGGSEYEQYF
j_call: TRBJ2-1; v_call: TRBV15; d_call: NA; clone_size: NA; cdr3_nt: TGTGCCACCAGCAGAGCCCCGGGGGCCCAGTACAATGAGCAGTTCTTC; cdr3_aa: CATSRAPGAQYNEQFF
j_call: TRBJ2-7; v_call: TRBV5-1; d_call: NA; clone_size: NA; cdr3_nt: TGCGCCAGCAGCTTGGAGGCCGCGGTTCCCCACGAGCAGTACTTC; cdr3_aa: CASSLEAAVPHEQYF
j_call: TRBJ1-1; v_call: TRBV27; d_call: TRBD1; clone_size: NA; cdr3_nt: TGTGCCAGCAGACCTGACAGGGTTCACTTGGACACTGAAGCTTTCTTT; cdr3_aa: CASRPDRVHLDTEAFF
j_call: TRBJ1-5; v_call: TRBV2; d_call: NA; clone_size: NA; cdr3_nt: TGTGCCAGCACCGGGACACCCCGCAATCAGCCCCAGCATTTT; cdr3_aa: CASTGTPRNQPQHF
j_call: TRBJ2-7; v_call: TRBV7-9; d_call: TRBD2; clone_size: NA; cdr3_nt: TGTGCCAGCAGCGGCCACCCCGGGACTAGCGGGTTCTCCTACGAGCAGTACTTC; cdr3_aa: CASSGHPGTSGFSYEQYF
j_call: TRBJ1-1; v_call: TRBV5-1; d_call: NA; clone_size: NA; cdr3_nt: TGCGCCAGCAGCTTGATTATGAACACTGAAGCTTTCTTT; cdr3_aa: CASSLIMNTEAFF
j_call: TRBJ2-3; v_call: TRBV18; d_call: TRBD2; clone_size: NA; cdr3_nt: TGTGCCAGCTCACCCTTCGCGCTAGCGGGAGGGCTGATGAATGCGCAGTATTTT; cdr3_aa: CASSPFALAGGLMNAQYF
j_call: TRBJ1-2; v_call: TRBV5-6; d_call: NA; clone_size: NA; cdr3_nt: TGTGCCAGTACGAGGCGGACCATAACTGGCTATGGCTACACCTTC; cdr3_aa: CASTRRTITGYGYTF
j_call: TRBJ2-1; v_call: TRBV29-1; d_call: TRBD1; clone_size: NA; cdr3_nt: TGCAGCGTTGCCCCTGGACAGGGGAGGTATGAGCAGTTCTTC; cdr3_aa: CSVAPGQGRYEQFF
j_call: TRBJ2-7; v_call: TRBV5-1; d_call: TRBD1; clone_size: NA; cdr3_nt: TGCGCCAGCAGCTTGGGACACAGGACAGGGGCATACGAGCAGTACTTC; cdr3_aa: CASSLGHRTGAYEQYF
j_call: TRBJ2-7; v_call: TRBV4-1; d_call: TRBD2; clone_size: NA; cdr3_nt: TGCGCCAGCAGCCTGGGAGGGAGGGGCGAGCAGTACTTC; cdr3_aa: CASSLGGRGEQYF
j_call: TRBJ2-3; v_call: TRBV9; d_call: TRBD2; clone_size: NA; cdr3_nt: TGTGCCAGCAGTTCCCTGGCGGCGGGAGGGACAGATACGCAGTATTTT; cdr3_aa: CASSSLAAGGTDTQYF
j_call: TRBJ1-5; v_call: TRBV2; d_call: NA; clone_size: NA; cdr3_nt: TGTGCCAGCAGGGGGGTTAGTGAGCAGCCCCAGCATTTT; cdr3_aa: CASRGVSEQPQHF
j_call: TRBJ1-4; v_call: TRBV5-1; d_call: NA; clone_size: NA; cdr3_nt: TGCGCCAGCAGGTTGTCTCCGGAAGAAAAACTGTTTTTT; cdr3_aa: CASRLSPEEKLFF
j_call: TRBJ2-1; v_call: TRBV19; d_call: NA; clone_size: NA; cdr3_nt: TGTGCCAGTAGTATAGCGGGAGTGTACAATGAGCAGTTCTTC; cdr3_aa: CASSIAGVYNEQFF
j_call: TRBJ2-1; v_call: TRBV7-3; d_call: NA; clone_size: NA; cdr3_nt: TGTGCCAGCAGCTCCTACGGGACCTACAATGAGCAGTTCTTC; cdr3_aa: CASSSYGTYNEQFF
j_call: TRBJ2-1; v_call: TRBV5-6; d_call: NA; clone_size: once; cdr3_nt: TGTGCCAGCACCCCCGCCGGGTCCTACAATGAGCAGTTCTTC; cdr3_aa: CASTPAGSYNEQFF
j_call: TRBJ2-4; v_call: TRBV27; d_call: NA; clone_size: NA; cdr3_nt: TGTGCCAGCAGTCCCCAACCGGGACTGGGACTGAGGATTCAGTACTTC; cdr3_aa: CASSPQPGLGLRIQYF
j_call: TRBJ2-1; v_call: TRBV7-3; d_call: NA; clone_size: NA; cdr3_nt: TGTGCCAGCAGCTTATCAAGTTTCGGCGGGGCCCTGGACAATGAGCAGTTCTTC; cdr3_aa: CASSLSSFGGALDNEQFF
j_call: TRBJ1-6; v_call: TRBV5-1; d_call: TRBD1; clone_size: NA; cdr3_nt: TGCGCCAGCAGCTTATCCGGGACAGGGCGTTCACCCCTCCACTTT; cdr3_aa: CASSLSGTGRSPLHF
j_call: TRBJ2-2; v_call: TRBV4-3; d_call: NA; clone_size: NA; cdr3_nt: TGCGCCAGCAGCCAAGTTCTCGGGACCGGGGAGCTGTTTTTT; cdr3_aa: CASSQVLGTGELFF
j_call: TRBJ1-2; v_call: TRBV29-1; d_call: NA; clone_size: NA; cdr3_nt: TGCAGCGTTGATTCATTGGCAGGGGCTAACTATGGCTACACCTTC; cdr3_aa: CSVDSLAGANYGYTF
j_call: TRBJ1-1; v_call: TRBV5-4; d_call: NA; clone_size: NA; cdr3_nt: TGTGCCAGCAGTGCCGGGAGGCAGGCTCACACTGAAGCTTTCTTT; cdr3_aa: CASSAGRQAHTEAFF
j_call: TRBJ1-3; v_call: TRBV7-2; d_call: NA; clone_size: NA; cdr3_nt: TGTGCCAGCAGCTCTCCCTCAGGGGCTGGAAACACCATATATTTT; cdr3_aa: CASSSPSGAGNTIYF
j_call: TRBJ1-5; v_call: TRBV23-1; d_call: TRBD1; clone_size: NA; cdr3_nt: TGCGCCAGCAGTAGGGACAGCCCCGAGCCCCAGCATTTT; cdr3_aa: CASSRDSPEPQHF
j_call: TRBJ1-2; v_call: TRBV5-1; d_call: NA; clone_size: NA; cdr3_nt: TGCGCCAGCAGCTTGGAGGCAGGGCCTTACACCTTC; cdr3_aa: CASSLEAGPYTF
j_call: TRBJ2-2; v_call: TRBV27; d_call: TRBD2; clone_size: once; cdr3_nt: TGTGCCAGCAGCCGACTAGCGCTGAACACCGGGGAGCTGTTTTTT; cdr3_aa: CASSRLALNTGELFF
j_call: TRBJ2-7; v_call: TRBV6-1; d_call: NA; clone_size: NA; cdr3_nt: TGTGCCACATCTCTAAATTACGAGCAGTACTTC; cdr3_aa: CATSLNYEQYF
j_call: TRBJ1-5; v_call: TRBV30; d_call: NA; clone_size: NA; cdr3_nt: TGTGCCTGGAGTGTGATCTCAGGGTCGAATCGGCCCCAGCATTTT; cdr3_aa: CAWSVISGSNRPQHF
j_call: TRBJ1-4; v_call: TRBV7-9; d_call: NA; clone_size: NA; cdr3_nt: TGTGCCAGCAGCTTAGAAAGGGCTAATGAAAAACTGTTTTTT; cdr3_aa: CASSLERANEKLFF
j_call: TRBJ2-2; v_call: TRBV5-1; d_call: TRBD2; clone_size: once; cdr3_nt: TGCGCCAGCATAGCCAGCGGGAGTCAAACCGGGGAGCTGTTTTTT; cdr3_aa: CASIASGSQTGELFF
j_call: TRBJ1-1; v_call: TRBV7-3; d_call: NA; clone_size: few; cdr3_nt: TGTGCCAGCAGCTTCAGATTGAACACTGAAGCTTTCTTT; cdr3_aa: CASSFRLNTEAFF
j_call: TRBJ1-1; v_call: TRBV18; d_call: TRBD1; clone_size: NA; cdr3_nt: TGTGCCAGCTCACCACTGGGACAGAAATGGGACACTGAAGCTTTCTTT; cdr3_aa: CASSPLGQKWDTEAFF
j_call: TRBJ2-7; v_call: TRBV7-3; d_call: NA; clone_size: NA; cdr3_nt: TGTGCCAGCAGCTTACAGTCAGGGCCATACGAGCAGTACTTC; cdr3_aa: CASSLQSGPYEQYF
j_call: TRBJ1-5; v_call: TRBV19; d_call: NA; clone_size: NA; cdr3_nt: TGTGCCAGTAGTATTAGGACGGTGAATCAGCCCCAGCATTTT; cdr3_aa: CASSIRTVNQPQHF
j_call: TRBJ1-4; v_call: TRBV6-5; d_call: TRBD1; clone_size: once; cdr3_nt: TGTGCCAGCAGGCGGACAGGGGGCAATGAAAAACTGTTTTTT; cdr3_aa: CASRRTGGNEKLFF
j_call: TRBJ1-2; v_call: TRBV18; d_call: NA; clone_size: once; cdr3_nt: TGTGCCAGCTCACCAGGGGTGGTTGACTATGGCTACACCTTC; cdr3_aa: CASSPGVVDYGYTF
j_call: TRBJ1-2; v_call: TRBV19; d_call: TRBD1; clone_size: NA; cdr3_nt: TGTGCCAGTAGTATATCACTAACAACAGGGGGCAGAGATGGCTACACCTTC; cdr3_aa: CASSISLTTGGRDGYTF
j_call: TRBJ1-5; v_call: TRBV5-1; d_call: NA; clone_size: NA; cdr3_nt: TGCGCCAGCAGCTGGGAGGTGGGGGGTCAGCCCCAGCATTTT; cdr3_aa: CASSWEVGGQPQHF
j_call: TRBJ1-5; v_call: TRBV6-5; d_call: NA; clone_size: NA; cdr3_nt: TGTGCCAGCAGGCCTGATCCTGTACGCAATCAGCCCCAGCATTTT; cdr3_aa: CASRPDPVRNQPQHF
j_call: TRBJ1-4; v_call: TRBV28; d_call: NA; clone_size: NA; cdr3_nt: TGTGCCAGCACCCAGGCCGGGGGACGGAGAGAAAAACTGTTTTTT; cdr3_aa: CASTQAGGRREKLFF